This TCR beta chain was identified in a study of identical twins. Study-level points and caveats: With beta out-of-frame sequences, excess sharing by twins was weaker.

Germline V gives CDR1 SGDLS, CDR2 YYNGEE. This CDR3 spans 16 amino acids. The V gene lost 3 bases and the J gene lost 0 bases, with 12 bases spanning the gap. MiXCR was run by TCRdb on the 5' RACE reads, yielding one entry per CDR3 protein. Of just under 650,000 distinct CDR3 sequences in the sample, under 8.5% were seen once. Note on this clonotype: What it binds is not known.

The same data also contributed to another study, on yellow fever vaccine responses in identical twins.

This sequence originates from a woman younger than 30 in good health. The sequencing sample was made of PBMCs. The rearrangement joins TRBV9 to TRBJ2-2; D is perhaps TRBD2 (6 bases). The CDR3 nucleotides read TGTGCCAGCAGCGCCGCGGGGCTCGCGAACACCGGGGAGCTGTTTTTT. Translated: CASSAAGLANTGELFF.